This TCR beta chain emerged from a study of T cells in Graves' hyperthyroidism and ophthalmopathy. Broader study findings: Clonotypes that were expanded in thyroid above 0.001 mostly appeared in blood too. By a 13 V-J model, ophthalmopathy was set apart from stable hyperthyroidism.

In this sample, this clonotype turned up a few times. Its target is unknown. What was amplified from RNA transcripts were TCR beta CDR3 regions. HTBI primers were the set used in a first-round RT-PCR of the TCR CDR3. A single record per CDR3 protein comes from TCRdb applying MiXCR to the multiplex PCR reads. This sample has hundreds of thousands of distinct CDR3 sequences, with roughly 45% found just once. Any patient presenting with uncontrolled infection, other autoimmune disease, pregnancy or lactation was left out. Germline V gene data show CDR1 as SNHLY and CDR2 as FYNNEI. J lost 9 bases, V lost 4 bases, and 10 bases had no gene match. The CDR3 totals 16 residues.

The receptor was derived from an adult man with Graves' disease, either hyperthyroidism or ophthalmopathy (not recorded which). V usage is TRBV2 and J usage is TRBJ1-6, with 9 positions matching TRBD1. Sequencing was done on a sample of peripheral blood or thyroid tissue (not recorded which). The CDR3 DNA is TGTGCCAGCAGTGGGACAGGGGATGTTTCGGGTTCACCCCTCCACTTT. Its protein product is CASSGTGDVSGSPLHF.